A single sample is the source of the 23 T cell receptor beta chains below, sequenced in a study of identical twins. TCRdb itself ran the 5' RACE reads through MiXCR, one entry per CDR3 protein. The sample contains 350,000 to 450,000 distinct CDR3 sequences, about 18% of which appear only once. The specimen was naive T cells sorted from blood. The receptors originated from a man between 45 and 60 years old in good health.

The rearrangement joins TRBV20-1 to TRBJ2-7, with 9 bases identical to TRBD1. CDR3 size: 15 residues. The germline V gene encodes CDR1 DFQATT and CDR2 SNEGSKA (reference sequence). Trimming cost V 6 bases and J 3 bases; bases outside gene matches: 12. The CDR3 bases are TGCAGTGCCAAAGAAAGGACAGGGGACGTCTACGAGCAGTACTTC. It encodes CSAKERTGDVYEQYF.

The rearrangement joins TRBV25-1 to TRBJ1-2; 9 nucleotides match TRBD1. The length of the CDR3 is 12 residues. CDR1 is MGHDK, CDR2 SYGVNS, per germline. The trim removed 6 bases at V and 4 bases at J, leaving 0 bases unmatched. CDR3 sequence reads: CASRGQGYGYTF. The CDR3 DNA sequence: TGTGCCAGCAGGGGACAGGGCTATGGCTACACCTTC.

This clonotype was found many times. The V and J genes are TRBV20-1 and TRBJ1-1; possibly TRBD1 for D (5 bases). V was pared by 2 bases and J by 0 bases, with 10 bases between. This CDR3 region has 14 residues. Looked up from germline, CDR1 is DFQATT and CDR2 is SNEGSKA (reference sequence). CDR3 nucleotides: TGCAGTGCTAGATCCAGGGTCCTGAACACTGAAGCTTTCTTT. Its protein product is CSARSRVLNTEAFF.

This clonotype was seen at least ten times. This chain connects TRBV7-6 to TRBJ2-1; 15 positions agree with TRBD2. Germline V gene lookup returns CDR1 SGHVS and CDR2 FNYEAQ. The CDR3 is made up of 16 amino acids. V was pared by 5 bases and J by 10 bases, with 9 bases of the junction left unmatched. The CDR3 nucleotides are TGTGCCAGCAGCCCGTACTGGACTAGCGGGGGGGCGGAGCAGTTCTTC. It specifies CASSPYWTSGGAEQFF.

This CDR3 is CASSLVGRSSYEQYF. CDR3 DNA sequence: TGTGCCAGCAGTTTAGTCGGTCGGAGCTCCTACGAGCAGTACTTC. The V call is TRBV28, the J call TRBJ2-7; D is ambiguous. V lost 2 bases and J 0 bases, leaving 11 bases between the germline ends. CDR1 MDHEN and CDR2 SYDVKM come from the germline V gene. The CDR3 spans 15 residues.

This clonotype was observed a few times. The gene calls are TRBV5-1 and TRBJ1-5; D uncertain. V was pared by 2 bases and J by 5 bases, with 11 bases between. The CDR3 loop spans 14 amino acids. CDR1 and CDR2 (germline): SGHRS, YFSETQ. CDR3 sequence reads: CASSFGGIDQPQHF. The CDR3 DNA reads TGCGCCAGCAGCTTTGGTGGAATCGATCAGCCCCAGCATTTT.

This clonotype was seen at least ten times. The V and J genes are TRBV5-1 and TRBJ2-5; no firm D call. CDR3 length equals 12 residues. Trimming left V 2 bases short and J 4 bases short, with 6 bases between. Germline V gene sequence: CDR1 SGHRS, CDR2 YFSETQ. The CDR3 nucleotides read TGCGCCAGCAGCTTACTCGGAGAGACCCAGTACTTC. Residues: CASSLLGETQYF. Full variable domain (rest looked up from reference TRBV5-1 and TRBJ2-5): KAGVTQTPRYLIKTRGQQVTLSCSPISGHRSVSWYQQTPGQGLQFLFEYFSETQRNKGNFPGRFSGRQFSNSRSEMNVSTLELGDSALYLCASSLLGETQYFGPGTRLLVL.

In its sample, this clonotype was seen many times. The chain employs TRBV29-1 and TRBJ2-5; a weak D match, TRBD1 (6 bases). Germline values: CDR1 SQVTM, CDR2 ANQGSEA. V lost 3 bases to trimming and J lost 6 bases, with 17 bases between them. CDR3 length: 14 residues. CDR3 sequence: CSVETGRNRKTQYF. CDR3 DNA sequence: TGCAGCGTTGAGACAGGCCGGAATAGGAAGACCCAGTACTTC.

This clonotype was detected only a few times. The chain combines TRBV6-2 or TRBV6-3 with TRBJ2-3; D assignment may be TRBD1 or TRBD2 (8 bases each). Trimming took 2 bases from V and 5 from J, leaving 29 bases between them. CDR1 and CDR2 (germline): MNHEY, SVGEGT. This CDR3 region has 20 residues. CDR3 residues: CASSYATGVESGGWEDTQYF. DNA for the CDR3: TGTGCCAGCAGTTACGCGACAGGGGTGGAGAGCGGGGGTTGGGAAGATACGCAGTATTTT.

The chain joins TRBV3-1 to TRBJ2-5; 7 bases agree with TRBD2. From germline, CDR1 is LGHDT and CDR2 YNNKEL (reference sequence). This CDR3 is 14 amino acids long. V shed 1 base and J 5 bases; nucleotides not matched to a gene: 4. CDR3 coding DNA: TGTGCCAGCAGCCAAGGGACTAGGAGGGAGACCCAGTACTTC. Its translation is CASSQGTRRETQYF.

This clonotype has ten or more counts. J is TRBJ1-1 and V is TRBV6-2 or TRBV6-3; D unclear. Germline values: CDR1 MNHEY, CDR2 SVGEGT. V was trimmed by 6 bases and J by 10 bases, leaving 18 bases between them. The CDR3 is 13 amino acids. The CDR3 DNA sequence: TGTGCCAGCAGCCCTAGGACCGCGTCACGAGCTTTCTTT. Protein sequence: CASSPRTASRAFF.

Comment on this clonotype: A much larger clone differs by one base, so this may be a read error. V and J are TRBV29-1 and TRBJ2-4; D call uncertain. Trimming took 3 bases from V and 0 from J, leaving 9 bases between them. The CDR3 extends over 14 amino acids. The V gene's germline CDR1 is SQVTM and CDR2 ANQGSEA. DNA of the CDR3: TGCAGCGTTGAGGCCGGTGCAGCCAAAAACATTCAGTACTTC. It encodes CSVEAGAAKNIQYF.

The rearrangement uses TRBV27 and TRBJ1-2; 7 nucleotides agree with TRBD1. The J segment lost 0 bases and the V segment lost 3 bases, leaving 4 bases of the junction unmatched. Looked up from germline, CDR1 is MNHEY and CDR2 is SMNVEV (reference sequence). The CDR3 is made up of 15 amino acids. CDR3 DNA: TGTGCCAGCAGTTTGGGCAGGGGGGCTAACTATGGCTACACCTTC. Protein sequence: CASSLGRGANYGYTF.

There are many counts of this clonotype. V and J are TRBV11-2 and TRBJ2-1; D may match TRBD1 or TRBD2 (5 bases each). Germline lookup yields CDR1 SGHAT and CDR2 FQNNGV. This CDR3 region has 15 residues. Trimming pared 3 bases from V and 5 bases from J, leaving 14 bases between. CDR3: CASSFSGFSDNEQFF. CDR3 coding DNA: TGTGCCAGCAGCTTCTCAGGGTTTAGCGACAATGAGCAGTTCTTC.

This clonotype has at least ten counts. The J gene is TRBJ1-5, the V gene TRBV19, with D maybe TRBD1 (5 bases). The CDR3 runs to 14 residues. V lost 6 bases to trimming and J lost 0 bases, with 9 bases between them. Germline CDR1 and CDR2: LNHDA and SQIVND (reference sequence). CDR3 in amino acids: CASRTAYSNQPQHF. In nucleotides, the CDR3 is TGTGCCAGTAGGACAGCTTATAGCAATCAGCCCCAGCATTTT.

This clonotype was detected a few times. V usage is TRBV9 and J usage is TRBJ2-1; D gene uncertain. Trimming took 1 base from V and 7 from J, leaving 9 bases between them. The CDR3 extends over 13 amino acids. CDR1 and CDR2 from the germline V gene are SGDLS and YYNGEE. As DNA, the CDR3 is TGTGCCAGCAGCGTACGATCGGAGAATGAGCAGTTCTTC. Amino acids: CASSVRSENEQFF. The entire variable domain, with the rest obtained from reference TRBV9 and TRBJ2-1, is as follows: DSGVTQTPKHLITATGQRVTLRCSPRSGDLSVYWYQQSLDQGLQFLIQYYNGEERAKGNILERFSAQQFPDLHSELNLSSLELGDSALYFCASSVRSENEQFFGPGTRLTVL.

The chain joins TRBV20-1 to TRBJ2-6; no clear D gene. CDR1 and CDR2 (germline): DFQATT, SNEGSKA (reference sequence). The CDR3 consists of 16 residues. V lost 6 bases and J 0 bases, leaving 15 bases between the germline ends. Here the CDR3 reads CSAMPVISSGANVLTF. The CDR3 coding sequence is TGCAGTGCCATGCCAGTCATTTCCTCTGGGGCCAACGTCCTGACTTTC.

The V and J genes are TRBV5-4 and TRBJ2-3; D remains unclear. CDR3 length equals 13 residues. V was cut by 1 base and J by 2 bases, with 5 bases left in between. The germline V gene encodes CDR1 SGHNT and CDR2 YYREEE (reference sequence). CDR3 amino acids: CASSLYYTDTQYF. Here the CDR3 DNA reads TGTGCCAGCAGCTTGTACTACACAGATACGCAGTATTTT. The complete variable domain, with remaining parts taken from reference TRBV5-4 and TRBJ2-3, reads ETGVTQSPTHLIKTRGQQVTLRCSSQSGHNTVSWYQQALGQGPQFIFQYYREEENGRGNFPPRFSGLQFPNYSSELNVNALELDDSALYLCASSLYYTDTQYFGPGTRLTVL.

This clonotype showed up just a few times. CDR3 protein: CASSFGGTGSYGYTF. In DNA, the CDR3 is TGTGCCAGCAGCTTCGGCGGGACAGGGAGCTATGGCTACACCTTC. The chain employs TRBV7-8 and TRBJ1-2; 9 bases match TRBD1. The V segment lost 3 bases and the J segment 4 bases; nucleotides outside the gene matches: 6. The CDR3 has 15 amino acids. Germline V gene data show CDR1 as SGHVS and CDR2 as FQNEAQ.

Notes on this clonotype: This CDR3 is missing its conserved last phenylalanine or tryptophan, likely due to a read error. The genes are TRBV5-1 and TRBJ2-3; D possibly corresponds to TRBD1 (6 bases). V was trimmed by 3 bases and J by 0 bases, leaving 11 bases between them. Per germline, CDR1 SGHRS and CDR2 YFSETQ. The CDR3 has 15 residues. DNA for the CDR3: TGCGCCAGCAGCTCCGGACAGAGGAGCACAGATACGCAGTATTTA. Amino acid sequence: CASSSGQRSTDTQYL.

This clonotype was recorded at least ten times. The rearrangement uses TRBV29-1 and TRBJ1-1; D is perhaps TRBD1 (6 bases). Per germline, CDR1 SQVTM and CDR2 ANQGSEA. This CDR3 comprises 14 residues. The ends were cut back, 0 bases at V and 4 bases at J, with 12 bases in the middle. CDR3: CSVEDPGAFTEAFF. The CDR3 DNA reads as TGCAGCGTTGAAGATCCGGGGGCGTTCACTGAAGCTTTCTTT. Drawing the rest from reference TRBV29-1 and TRBJ1-1, the complete variable domain is SAVISQKPSRDICQRGTSLTIQCQVDSQVTMMFWYRQQPGQSLTLIATANQGSEATYESGFVIDKFPISRPNLTFSTLTVSNMSPEDSSIYLCSVEDPGAFTEAFFGQGTRLTVV.

This clonotype was seen ten or more times. This chain joins TRBV29-1 and TRBJ2-3; D uncertain. V was pared by 0 bases and J by 11 bases, with 15 bases between. The length of the CDR3 is 13 residues. CDR1 SQVTM and CDR2 ANQGSEA come from the germline V gene. The CDR3 loop is CSVEDSIGRKQYF. The CDR3, as DNA: TGCAGCGTTGAAGATTCTATAGGACGAAAGCAGTATTTT.

This chain links TRBV20-1 with TRBJ2-5, with 10 nucleotides matching TRBD2. Germline CDR1 DFQATT, CDR2 SNEGSKA (reference sequence). The CDR3 extends over 17 amino acids. J lost 8 bases, V lost 0 bases, and 15 bases had no gene match. CDR3 in amino acids: CSARDLGAGGLLNTQYF. Written as DNA, the CDR3 is TGCAGTGCTAGAGATCTTGGAGCGGGGGGGCTTCTGAACACCCAGTACTTC.